The 27 T cell receptor beta chains given below trace back to one sample, sequenced in a study of cytotoxic CD8 clonotypes in ibrutinib-treated CLL. Sequencing used immunoSEQ multiplex PCR; TCRdb keeps in-frame clones, though not all of them. The sample yields 52,000 or so clones, around four fifths seen once. The sample in question was PBMCs, obtained after 24 months of ibrutinib treatment. The source is a human donor with chronic lymphocytic leukemia.

V and J are TRBV9 and TRBJ2-3; D gene unclear. Per the germline V gene, CDR1 is SGDLS and CDR2 is YYNGEE. CDR3 length: 14 amino acids. The V end lost 0 bases, the J end lost 2 bases, and 7 bases lay between the germline ends. The CDR3 bases are TGTGCCAGCAGCGTAGACAGACCCACAGATACGCAGTATTTT. It yields the protein CASSVDRPTDTQYF.

The sample holds a few counts of this clone. This chain links TRBV27 with TRBJ2-1; 9 positions match TRBD2. The germline V gene has CDR1 MNHEY and CDR2 SMNVEV (reference sequence). The CDR3 runs 19 residues. After removal of 3 bases from V and 5 bases from J, the junction contained 17 bases not matched to a gene. The CDR3 reads CASSFLPPGSGSRDNEQFF. The DNA of the CDR3 is TGTGCCAGCAGTTTTCTCCCCCCGGGTAGCGGGAGCCGGGACAATGAGCAGTTCTTC.

The chain uses TRBV7-7 and TRBJ2-7; 11 bases agree with TRBD2. There are 14 residues in the CDR3. V shed 5 bases and J 3 bases; nucleotides not matched to a gene: 3. Germline CDR1 SSHAT, CDR2 FNYEAQ (reference sequence). The CDR3 coding sequence is TGTGCCAGCAGCCCAACTAGCGGGAGCTACGAGCAGTACTTC. Translation: CASSPTSGSYEQYF.

The gene calls are TRBV4-2 and TRBJ2-3; 12 bases are a match to TRBD2. Trimming at V came to 5 bases and at J to 6 bases, leaving 15 bases not matched to a gene. The CDR3 runs to 18 residues. Germline CDR1 is LGHNA and CDR2 is YNFKEQ. CDR3 loop: CASSSGTSGPQGADTQYF. As DNA, the CDR3 is TGTGCCAGCAGCTCCGGGACTAGCGGGCCCCAGGGGGCGGATACGCAGTATTTT.

V and J are TRBV18 and TRBJ2-7; D is unresolved. The CDR3 spans 12 residues. Germline CDR1 KGHSH, CDR2 LQKENI. The ends were cut back, 0 bases at V and 2 bases at J, with 2 bases in the middle. The CDR3 coding sequence is TGTGCCAGCTCACCACCTACCTACGAGCAGTACTTC. Amino acid sequence: CASSPPTYEQYF.

This clone was counted a few times. The chain links TRBV30 to TRBJ1-5; D uncertain. V was cut by 4 bases and J by 4 bases, with 14 bases left in between. This CDR3 spans 14 amino acids. Germline CDR1 GTSNPN, CDR2 SVGIG (reference sequence). The CDR3 spells CAWNPGNRNQPQHF. CDR3 nucleotides: TGTGCCTGGAACCCCGGGAATCGAAATCAGCCCCAGCATTTT.

Worth noting for this clone: The junction departs from the called germline gene at one end, perhaps through a read error. The rearrangement links TRBV19 to TRBJ1-5; D ambiguous. This CDR3 has 12 residues. Germline CDR1 reads LNHDA; CDR2 reads SQIVND (reference sequence). CDR3 loop: CASSVSKQPQHF. The CDR3, as DNA: TGTGCCAGTAGTGTGAGCAAGCAGCCCCAGCATTTT.

The rearrangement uses TRBV25-1 and TRBJ2-1, with D perhaps matching TRBD1 (6 bases). The germline V gene encodes CDR1 MGHDK and CDR2 SYGVNS. V was trimmed by 0 bases and J by 6 bases, leaving 15 bases between them. The CDR3 covers 16 residues. The chain's CDR3 is CASSEYYRVDFNEQFF. The CDR3 region has the DNA TGTGCCAGCAGTGAATATTACAGGGTGGATTTCAATGAGCAGTTCTTC.

V gene TRBV18 combines with J gene TRBJ1-1; a possible D gene is TRBD1 (5 bases). Germline lookup yields CDR1 KGHSH and CDR2 LQKENI. Trimming left V 3 bases short and J 1 base short, with 9 bases between. This CDR3 has 14 residues. CDR3 in DNA: TGTGCCAGCTCACCCTATACAGGGAACACTGAAGCTTTCTTT. This sequence encodes CASSPYTGNTEAFF.

The chain is built from TRBV14 and TRBJ2-7; 7 bases match TRBD2. CDR1 and CDR2 from the germline V gene are SGHDN and FVKESK. The CDR3 sequence is 18 residues long. With V trimmed by 0 bases and J by 1 base, 12 bases remained unmatched. CDR3 protein: CASSQDRKRSGDSYEQYF. DNA of the CDR3: TGTGCCAGCAGCCAAGATCGCAAGAGGAGCGGGGATTCCTACGAGCAGTACTTC.

The chain couples TRBV19 to TRBJ2-7, with D tentatively TRBD1 (6 bases). CDR3 size: 15 residues. Germline CDR1 reads LNHDA; CDR2 reads SQIVND (reference sequence). Trimming left V 2 bases short and J 2 bases short, with 13 bases between. The CDR3 region is CASSITAGEAYEQYF. CDR3 DNA sequence: TGTGCCAGTAGTATAACCGCAGGGGAAGCCTACGAGCAGTACTTC. Complete variable domain (other parts from reference TRBV19 and TRBJ2-7): DGGITQSPKYLFRKEGQNVTLSCEQNLNHDAMYWYRQDPGQGLRLIYYSQIVNDFQKGDIAEGYSVSREKKESFPLTVTSAQKNPTAFYLCASSITAGEAYEQYFGPGTRLTVT.

The rearrangement uses TRBV5-4 and TRBJ2-3, with 12 bases lining up with TRBD2. Germline V gives CDR1 SGHNT, CDR2 YYREEE (reference sequence). V lost 3 bases, J lost 2 bases, and 13 bases stayed unmatched. CDR3 length equals 19 residues. CDR3 loop: CASSWPTSGSSSVTDTQYF. The CDR3 nucleotides read TGTGCCAGCAGCTGGCCGACTAGCGGGAGTAGTTCCGTCACAGATACGCAGTATTTT.

This clone was picked up one time. The rearrangement joins TRBV29-1 to TRBJ1-2; a weak D match, TRBD1 (6 bases). The germline V and J ends were trimmed by 7 bases and 7 bases, with 19 bases remaining between them. The CDR3 runs to 13 residues. CDR1 and CDR2 from the germline V gene are SQVTM and ANQGSEA. CDR3 nucleotide sequence: TGCAGCGCCCCACTTGGGGGCTCTTTTGGCTACACCTTC. The encoded protein is CSAPLGGSFGYTF.

The V call is TRBV6-1, the J call TRBJ1-2, with 8 bases aligning to TRBD1. This CDR3 is 15 amino acids long. J lost 3 bases, V lost 6 bases, and 9 bases had no gene match. Per the germline V gene, CDR1 is MNHNS and CDR2 is SASEGT. CDR3: CASRGESGQDYGYTF. In DNA, the CDR3 is TGTGCCAGCAGGGGAGAATCGGGACAGGACTATGGCTACACCTTC.

CDR3 coding DNA: TGTGCCAGCACCGAGGGCGGGAGGAACACCGGGGAGCTGTTTTTT. Its protein product is CASTEGGRNTGELFF. The rearrangement links TRBV5-4 to TRBJ2-2, with TRBD2 matching over 7 bases. The CDR3 is 15 residues long. Trimming removed 6 bases from V and 1 base from J; junction bases left unmatched: 6. Per the germline V gene, CDR1 is SGHNT and CDR2 is YYREEE (reference sequence). Full variable domain (missing parts from reference TRBV5-4 and TRBJ2-2): ETGVTQSPTHLIKTRGQQVTLRCSSQSGHNTVSWYQQALGQGPQFIFQYYREEENGRGNFPPRFSGLQFPNYSSELNVNALELDDSALYLCASTEGGRNTGELFFGEGSRLTVL.

The chain links TRBV12-5 to TRBJ1-1; 8 bases are a match to TRBD1. V lost 8 bases, J lost 4 bases, and 9 bases stayed unmatched. Germline V CDR1 and CDR2: LGHNT, FRNRAP. The CDR3 length is 14 residues. CDR3 protein: CASKTDRVTTEAFF. The CDR3 region has the DNA TGTGCTAGTAAAACGGACAGGGTTACCACTGAAGCTTTCTTT.

This sequence joins TRBV9 and TRBJ1-1, with a possible D match to TRBD1 (6 bases). There are 15 residues in the CDR3. CDR1 and CDR2 from the germline V gene are SGDLS and YYNGEE. V dropped 4 bases and J dropped 0 bases, with 13 bases sitting between them. CDR3 region: CASSPTGDLNTEAFF. CDR3 in DNA: TGTGCCAGCAGCCCGACAGGAGACTTGAACACTGAAGCTTTCTTT.

This clone has only a few counts. This chain joins TRBV11-1 and TRBJ1-1, with a weak D call TRBD1 (5 bases). CDR3 length: 15 residues. V dropped 1 base and J dropped 4 bases, with 13 bases sitting between them. Germline V gene sequence: CDR1 SGHAT, CDR2 FQDESV (reference sequence). CDR3 sequence: CASSLVLGQGTEAFF. CDR3 bases: TGTGCCAGCAGCTTAGTGCTGGGGCAGGGCACTGAAGCTTTCTTT.

J is TRBJ2-3 and V is TRBV28; 7 bases map to TRBD2. The CDR3 length is 16 residues. The germline CDR1 and CDR2 sequences are MDHEN and SYDVKM. J was trimmed by 0 bases and V by 8 bases; bases with no gene match: 11. CDR3 sequence: CASFPSGGSSTDTQYF. The CDR3 DNA sequence: TGTGCCAGCTTCCCCTCGGGCGGGAGTAGCACAGATACGCAGTATTTT.

The rearrangement uses TRBV6-6 and TRBJ1-2, with 10 bases that match TRBD1. The CDR3 is 13 residues long. Germline CDR1 MNHNY, CDR2 SVGAGI (reference sequence). V gave up 1 base and J gave up 8 bases; unmatched junction bases: 1. CDR3 loop: CASSYWTGGGYTF. In DNA form, the CDR3 reads TGTGCCAGCAGTTACTGGACAGGGGGAGGCTACACCTTC.

This chain connects TRBV2 to TRBJ1-4; D not resolved. Germline assignment: CDR1 SNHLY and CDR2 FYNNEI. V dropped 6 bases and J dropped 12 bases, with 23 bases sitting between them. This CDR3 region has 15 residues. The CDR3 here is CASRPGPTHRRELFF. The CDR3 DNA reads as TGTGCCAGCAGACCCGGGCCCACCCACCGGCGAGAACTGTTTTTT. Together with reference TRBV2 and TRBJ1-4, the CDR3 gives the full variable domain: EPEVTQTPSHQVTQMGQEVILRCVPISNHLYFYWYRQILGQKVEFLVSFYNNEISEKSEIFDDQFSVERPDGSNFTLKIRSTKLEDSAMYFCASRPGPTHRRELFFGSGTQLSVL.

J is TRBJ2-3 and V is TRBV30; D may be TRBD2 (5 bases). The germline gives CDR1 GTSNPN, CDR2 SVGIG (reference sequence). The CDR3 contains 16 residues. Trimming took off 2 bases at V and 4 bases at J, with 19 bases between the two ends. CDR3 bases: TGTGCCTGGAGTACGGGAACCCTATCCCTTCCAGATACGCAGTATTTT. This sequence encodes CAWSTGTLSLPDTQYF.

This chain uses TRBV16 with TRBJ2-7; D gene uncertain. V lost 0 bases and J lost 7, with 7 bases in between. Germline loops: CDR1 KGHSY, CDR2 FQNENV. This CDR3 is built from 12 residues. DNA for the CDR3: TGTGCCAGCAGCCAATCTAGGTCGGAGCAGTACTTC. Translated: CASSQSRSEQYF.

V and J are TRBV2 and TRBJ1-1; 7 bases agree with TRBD1. The J segment lost 1 base and the V segment lost 6 bases, leaving 5 bases of the junction unmatched. In germline, CDR1 is SNHLY, CDR2 FYNNEI. The CDR3 is 14 residues long. The CDR3 is CASREGQRNTEAFF. The DNA for the CDR3 is TGTGCCAGCAGGGAGGGACAGCGGAACACTGAAGCTTTCTTT.

The genes are TRBV7-2 and TRBJ2-5; D gene ambiguous. This CDR3 contains 15 residues. Trimming took 1 base from V and 3 from J, leaving 12 bases between them. Per germline, CDR1 SGHTA and CDR2 FQGNSA. The CDR3 here is CASSLVETFKETQYF. The CDR3 region has the DNA TGTGCCAGCAGCTTAGTGGAGACTTTTAAAGAGACCCAGTACTTC.

The chain links TRBV2 to TRBJ2-3; D possibly corresponds to TRBD2 (5 bases). This CDR3 spans 15 amino acids. V lost 0 bases and J lost 5, with 12 bases in between. CDR1 is SNHLY, CDR2 FYNNEI, per germline. The CDR3 nucleotides read TGTGCCAGCAGTGAAGCGCTTCTAGCCGGAGATACGCAGTATTTT. Its translation: CASSEALLAGDTQYF.

The chain has TRBV19 and TRBJ2-1, with a weak D call TRBD1 (10 bases). Germline V CDR1 and CDR2: LNHDA, SQIVND (reference sequence). The CDR3 is made up of 20 amino acids. Trimming took off 6 bases at V and 4 bases at J, with 31 bases between the two ends. In DNA form, the CDR3 reads TGTGCCAGTAGCACACCGGGACAGGGGATTCCAGCGGGAGGATACAATGAGCAGTTCTTC. Translating it yields CASSTPGQGIPAGGYNEQFF.